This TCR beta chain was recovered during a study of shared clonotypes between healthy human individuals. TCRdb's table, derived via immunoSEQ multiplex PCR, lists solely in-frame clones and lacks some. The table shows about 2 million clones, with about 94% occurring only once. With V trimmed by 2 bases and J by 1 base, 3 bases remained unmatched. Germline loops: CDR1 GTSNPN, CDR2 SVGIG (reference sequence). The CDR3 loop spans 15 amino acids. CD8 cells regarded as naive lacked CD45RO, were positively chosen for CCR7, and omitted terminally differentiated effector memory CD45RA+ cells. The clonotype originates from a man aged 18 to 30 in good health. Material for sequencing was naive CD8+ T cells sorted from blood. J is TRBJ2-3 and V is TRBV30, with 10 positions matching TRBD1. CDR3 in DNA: TGTGCCTGGAGTTCCGGGACAGGGGGCACAGATACGCAGTATTTT. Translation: CAWSSGTGGTDTQYF.